Below, 5 T cell receptor beta chains from the same sample are listed, as sequenced in a study of T cell repertoires in cytomegalovirus infection. TCRdb itself ran the reads through MiXCR, one entry per CDR3 protein. The repertoire consists of tens of thousands of distinct CDR3 sequences, with about 20% occurring once and the leading ten covering roughly two thirds. Their recognized antigens are unknown. The sample in question was CD8+ T cells from cultured PBMCs, obtained from culture after CMV antigen stimulation. These receptors were collected from a human donor in good health (CMV status not recorded). Some clones in this sample may be carry-over from other donors' samples.

This clonotype was observed a few times. This rearrangement joins TRBV7-9 to TRBJ2-2; TRBD2 aligns across 10 bases. Unmatched junction bases numbered 18, after V lost 5 bases and J lost 3 bases. The length of the CDR3 is 20 residues. Germline CDR1 reads SEHNR; CDR2 reads FQNEAQ (reference sequence). The CDR3 spells CASSPRTSGKTRADTGELFF. The CDR3, as DNA: TGTGCCAGCAGCCCGAGGACTAGCGGAAAAACCAGGGCCGACACCGGGGAGCTGTTTTTT.

The gene calls are TRBV7-6 and TRBJ1-1, with D uncertain. Germline CDR1 SGHVS, CDR2 FNYEAQ. This CDR3 contains 12 residues. Between the trimmed V and J ends, which lost 5 bases and 9 bases, there was a span of 13 bases. Here the CDR3 reads CASSQPGFQAFF. CDR3 sequence (DNA): TGTGCCAGCAGCCAACCCGGTTTCCAAGCTTTCTTT.

The rearrangement links TRBV6-5 to TRBJ1-4, with a possible D match to TRBD1 (6 bases). The CDR3 totals 16 residues. Per the germline V gene, CDR1 is MNHEY and CDR2 is SVGAGI. Trimming removed 5 bases at V and 3 bases at J, with 16 bases between. The DNA of the CDR3 is TGTGCCAGCAGTCACAACAGGGAGTTGGCTAATGAAAAACTGTTTTTT. It is translated as CASSHNRELANEKLFF.

CDR3 amino acids: CASSLVWTPTDYGYTF. In DNA, the CDR3 is TGTGCCAGCAGCTTGGTATGGACACCGACCGACTATGGCTACACCTTC. The chain joins TRBV7-9 to TRBJ1-2; D is perhaps TRBD1 (5 bases). Germline-derived CDR1 and CDR2 are SEHNR and FQNEAQ (reference sequence). V lost 3 bases and J 3 bases, leaving 17 bases between the germline ends. The CDR3 sequence is 16 residues long.

This rearrangement joins TRBV7-8 to TRBJ2-1; D tentatively fits TRBD1 or TRBD2 (5 bases each). This CDR3 has 15 amino acids. CDR1 and CDR2 (germline): SGHVS, FQNEAQ. Trimming shortened V by 5 bases and J by 0 bases, and 11 bases separated the two germline ends. The CDR3 sequence: CASSPGTASYNEQFF. The DNA of the CDR3 is TGTGCCAGCAGCCCAGGGACGGCCTCCTACAATGAGCAGTTCTTC.